These 14 T cell receptor beta chains were sequenced from one sample in a study of response to subunit inactivated influenza vaccine. MiXCR, applied by TCRdb to the RT-PCR reads, yields one record per CDR3 protein. The sample records around 520,000 distinct CDR3 sequences, roughly 25% being singletons. This specimen was CD4+ T cells sorted from PBMCs, taken 4 to 6 days after vaccination. The receptors stem from a middle-aged man who received an inactivated influenza vaccine.

V and J are TRBV30 and TRBJ2-2; D unclear. The CDR3 contains 13 residues. Between the trimmed V and J ends, which lost 0 bases and 8 bases, there was a span of 10 bases. CDR1 GTSNPN and CDR2 SVGIG come from the germline V gene (reference sequence). CDR3 amino acids: CAWSVRVAGELFF. CDR3 bases: TGTGCCTGGAGTGTACGCGTTGCTGGGGAGCTGTTTTTT.

In its sample, this clonotype was seen a few times. The V call is TRBV18, the J call TRBJ2-1, with 8 positions matching TRBD1. This CDR3 contains 15 residues. CDR1 and CDR2 from the germline V gene are KGHSH and LQKENI. V lost 0 bases, J lost 4 bases, and 2 bases stayed unmatched. CDR3 nucleotide sequence: TGTGCCAGCTCACCACCCAGGACAGGGTACAATGAGCAGTTCTTC. It translates to CASSPPRTGYNEQFF. Full variable domain (missing parts from reference TRBV18 and TRBJ2-1): NAGVMQNPRHLVRRRGQEARLRCSPMKGHSHVYWYRQLPEEGLKFMVYLQKENIIDESGMPKERFSAEFPKEGPSILRIQQVVRGDSAAYFCASSPPRTGYNEQFFGPGTRLTVL.

CDR3 sequence reads: CASSLIGSSGANVLTF. DNA of the CDR3: TGCGCCAGCAGCTTGATTGGGTCCTCTGGGGCCAACGTCCTGACTTTC. The chain joins TRBV5-1 to TRBJ2-6; D is unresolved. CDR1 SGHRS and CDR2 YFSETQ come from the germline V gene. The ends were cut back, 1 base at V and 0 bases at J, with 8 bases in the middle. The CDR3 is 16 residues long.

This clonotype was seen a handful of times. The chain recombines TRBV11-2 with TRBJ2-3; TRBD1 might be the D (6 bases). V lost 4 bases and J lost 5, with 13 bases in between. The CDR3 sequence is 14 residues long. Germline V gene data show CDR1 as SGHAT and CDR2 as FQNNGV. CDR3 coding DNA: TGTGCCAGCAGCTCCTGGGGGCCAGGAGATACGCAGTATTTT. It translates to CASSSWGPGDTQYF.

The rearrangement links TRBV12-3 or TRBV12-4 to TRBJ1-5; D might be TRBD1 (6 bases). The ends were cut back, 8 bases at V and 0 bases at J, with 11 bases in the middle. The CDR3 totals 14 residues. As DNA, the CDR3 is TGTGCCAGCCAGGACAGATATAGCAATCAGCCCCAGCATTTT. This translates into CASQDRYSNQPQHF.

The chain has TRBV6-5 and TRBJ1-4; D gene ambiguous. V was clipped by 2 bases and J by 8 bases, with 15 bases between them. Per germline, CDR1 MNHEY and CDR2 SVGAGI. This CDR3 comprises 15 residues. CDR3 in amino acids: CASSYRPSGGEKLFF. The CDR3 DNA is TGTGCCAGCAGTTACAGGCCCTCGGGAGGCGAAAAACTGTTTTTT.

This sequence joins TRBV2 and TRBJ1-6, with a possible D match to TRBD1 (5 bases). The ends were cut back, 1 base at V and 5 bases at J, with 9 bases in the middle. Germline values: CDR1 SNHLY, CDR2 FYNNEI. The length of the CDR3 is 15 residues. This CDR3 reads CASSEGGENNSPLHF. CDR3 sequence (DNA): TGTGCCAGCAGTGAAGGGGGGGAAAATAATTCACCCCTCCACTTT.

This clonotype was observed a few times. This sequence joins TRBV20-1 and TRBJ2-7; D is tentatively TRBD1 or TRBD2 (5 bases each). Per germline, CDR1 DFQATT and CDR2 SNEGSKA (reference sequence). This CDR3 has 14 amino acids. The V end was cut by 3 bases, the J end by 1 base, with 13 bases between. The CDR3 coding sequence is TGCAGTGCTAGCGCCGGGGCTGGTTCCTACGAGCAGTACTTC. Its protein is CSASAGAGSYEQYF.

This clonotype has just a few counts. The chain recombines TRBV20-1 with TRBJ2-1; D is unclear. This CDR3 is built from 12 residues. V lost 3 bases and J lost 9, with 12 bases in between. Germline-derived CDR1 and CDR2 are DFQATT and SNEGSKA (reference sequence). In nucleotides, the CDR3 is TGCAGTGCTAGCTACTCCGGTCGTGAGCAGTTCTTC. Amino acid sequence: CSASYSGREQFF.

The chain recombines TRBV21-1 with TRBJ2-7. TRBV21-1 is noted as a pseudogene. The CDR3 has 13 amino acids. The CDR3 spells CASTVQVAYEQYF. The DNA for the CDR3 is TGTGCCAGCACCGTCCAAGTAGCCTACGAGCAGTACTTC.

This clonotype was seen ten or more times. The chain is built from TRBV10-3 and TRBJ2-5; D unresolved. Trimming stripped 6 bases from V and 2 bases from J, with 10 bases between. CDR1 and CDR2 (germline): ENHRY, SYGVKD. This CDR3 is 13 amino acids long. The CDR3 is CAISPTNQETQYF. As DNA, the CDR3 is TGTGCCATCAGCCCGACGAATCAAGAGACCCAGTACTTC.

A few counts support this clonotype. CDR3 in amino acids: CASSQFKGAGEQYF. The CDR3 bases are TGTGCCAGCAGCCAGTTCAAGGGGGCGGGCGAGCAGTACTTC. The chain links TRBV7-9 to TRBJ2-7; 7 bases agree with TRBD1. J lost 6 bases, V lost 5 bases, and 10 bases had no gene match. CDR1 is SEHNR, CDR2 FQNEAQ, per germline (reference sequence). The CDR3 consists of 14 residues. The full variable domain, in which reference TRBV7-9 and TRBJ2-7 provide the parts outside the CDR3, is DTGVSQNPRHKITKRGQNVTFRCDPISEHNRLYWYRQTLGQGPEFLTYFQNEAQLEKSRLLSDRFSAERPKGSFSTLEIQRTEQGDSAMYLCASSQFKGAGEQYFGPGTRLTVT.

This clonotype was found a few times. The chain uses TRBV11-2 and TRBJ2-1; 15 nucleotides match TRBD2. V lost 4 bases and J lost 0; bases outside the gene matches: 7. The germline gives CDR1 SGHAT, CDR2 FQNNGV. This CDR3 has 19 amino acids. The CDR3 nucleotides are TGTGCCAGCAGCTCGTGGACTAGCGGGAGGGGGAGCTCCTACAATGAGCAGTTCTTC. Its protein is CASSSWTSGRGSSYNEQFF.

This chain links TRBV27 with TRBJ2-5; D gene unclear. Trimming took off 4 bases at V and 7 bases at J, with 13 bases between the two ends. The CDR3 covers 13 residues. Germline V gene data show CDR1 as MNHEY and CDR2 as SMNVEV (reference sequence). CDR3 in amino acids: CASSSSPLGTQYF. The CDR3 DNA reads TGTGCCAGCAGTTCGTCCCCATTGGGGACCCAGTACTTC.